This T cell receptor (beta chain) was recovered during a study of blood T cells in healthy people across ages. Study-level points and caveats: Diversity estimated from one million T cells was considered an underestimate.

A word on this clonotype: Its antigen is not known.

The CDR3 contains 19 residues. V was pared by 4 bases and J by 0 bases, with 12 bases of the junction left unmatched. Together with a sample-barcoded 5' primer, a J-beta primer mix was included in a second PCR lasting about 6 to 11 cycles. TCRdb re-called the 5' RACE reads through MiXCR, storing one row per CDR3 protein. Of roughly 2 million distinct CDR3 sequences in the sample, around half are singletons; the top ten hold less than 2.5%. This chain joins TRBV12-3 or TRBV12-4 and TRBJ2-3; TRBD2 agrees at 11 bases. Sequencing used blood. This clonotype was sampled from a woman aged 40 to 49 in good health. The CDR3 DNA reads as TGTGCCAGCAGTTCCCTAATAGGACTAGCGGGTTATAGCACAGATACGCAGTATTTT. Encoded protein: CASSSLIGLAGYSTDTQYF.